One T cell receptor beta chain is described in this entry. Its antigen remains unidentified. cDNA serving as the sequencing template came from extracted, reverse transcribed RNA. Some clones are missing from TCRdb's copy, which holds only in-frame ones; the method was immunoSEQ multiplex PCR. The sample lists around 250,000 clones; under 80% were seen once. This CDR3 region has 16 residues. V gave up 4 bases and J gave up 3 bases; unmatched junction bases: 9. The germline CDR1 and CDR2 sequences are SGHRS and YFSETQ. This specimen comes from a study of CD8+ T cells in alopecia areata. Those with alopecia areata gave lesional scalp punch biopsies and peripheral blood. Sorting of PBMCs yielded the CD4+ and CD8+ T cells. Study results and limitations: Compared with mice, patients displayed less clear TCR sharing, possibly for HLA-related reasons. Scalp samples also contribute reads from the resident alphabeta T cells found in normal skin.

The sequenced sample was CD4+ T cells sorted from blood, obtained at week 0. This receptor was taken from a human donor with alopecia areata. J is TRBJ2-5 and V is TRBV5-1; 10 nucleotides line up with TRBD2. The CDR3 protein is CASSIGILAGEETQYF. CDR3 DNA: TGCGCCAGCAGCATTGGTATCCTAGCGGGGGAAGAGACCCAGTACTTC.